Listed below are T cell receptor beta chains from one sample, sequenced in a study of lymphopenia after photon versus proton radiotherapy. Profiling relied on immunoSEQ multiplex PCR, and the TCRdb table lists in-frame clones only, not all of them. The sample has 15,000 to 20,000 clones, 65% to 90% seen once. The sample in question was peripheral blood, obtained from a patient treated with proton-based radiotherapy. The receptors derive from a man aged 65 to 79 with pancreatic cancer. CDR3s include the opening cysteine and the closing phenylalanine or tryptophan. D genes are given only for firm matches. Expanded clones are given a class, and other clones once, few, many or no size at all.

j_call | cdr3_length | d_call | clone_size | v_call | cdr3_nt | cdr3_aa
TRBJ2-7 | 15 | . | . | TRBV7-6 | TGTGCCAGCAGCCCGCGGCTAGCAACAGGCTACGAGCAGTACTTC | CASSPRLATGYEQYF
TRBJ1-6 | 16 | TRBD1 | . | TRBV4-1 | TGCGCCAGCAGCCAAGATTTGGGACAGGGGCAATCACCCCTCCACTTT | CASSQDLGQGQSPLHF
TRBJ2-5 | 16 | . | . | TRBV5-6 | TGTGCCAGCAGCTTTTCGATGATAGTCGGGGCCGAGACCCAGTACTTC | CASSFSMIVGAETQYF
TRBJ1-4 | 14 | . | . | TRBV6-1 | TGTGCCAGCAAATCGGGTGCAACTAATGAAAAACTGTTTTTT | CASKSGATNEKLFF
TRBJ1-1 | 15 | TRBD1 | . | TRBV28 | TGTGCCAGCAGTGTACTACAGGGGGGGAACACTGAAGCTTTCTTT | CASSVLQGGNTEAFF
TRBJ1-2 | 14 | . | once | TRBV6-6 | TGTGCCAGCAGTTTGGGACGGATTTTCTATGGCTACACCTTC | CASSLGRIFYGYTF
TRBJ1-2 | 15 | TRBD1 | . | TRBV27 | TGTGCCAGCAGTTTATACGGGACAGAACTCTATGGCTACACCTTC | CASSLYGTELYGYTF
TRBJ2-1 | 16 | TRBD1 | . | TRBV9 | TGTGCCAGCAGCGAGGGACAGGGAGTTTACTACAATGAGCAGTTCTTC | CASSEGQGVYYNEQFF
TRBJ1-6 | 16 | TRBD1 | . | TRBV7-9 | TGTGCCAGCAGTAACGGACAGGGGTTTTATAATTCACCCCTCCACTTT | CASSNGQGFYNSPLHF
TRBJ1-1 | 15 | . | . | TRBV7-9 | TGTGCCAGCAGCCAAGCCGGGACGGGCAACACTGAAGCTTTCTTT | CASSQAGTGNTEAFF
TRBJ1-1 | 15 | . | . | TRBV11-2 | TGTGCCAGCAGCTTAGTACCCGGATCGAACACTGAAGCTTTCTTT | CASSLVPGSNTEAFF
TRBJ2-5 | 14 | TRBD1 | . | TRBV14 | TGTGCCAGCAGCCTGACAGGGGGTCAAGAGACCCAGTACTTC | CASSLTGGQETQYF
TRBJ1-1 | 15 | TRBD1 | once | TRBV11-2 | TGTGCCAGCAACACAGCTGGACAGGGACACACTGAAGCTTTCTTT | CASNTAGQGHTEAFF
TRBJ1-3 | 17 | . | . | TRBV9 | TGTGCCAGCAGCGCCGGAATACAGGGAACCTCTGGAAACACCATATATTTT | CASSAGIQGTSGNTIYF
TRBJ1-2 | 15 | . | . | TRBV5-6 | TGTGCCAGCAGCTTGGTGAGCCAGGTTGGCTATGGCTACACCTTC | CASSLVSQVGYGYTF
TRBJ1-2 | 13 | . | few | TRBV5-5 | TGTGCCAGCAGCTTGAGAATCAACTATGGCTACACCTTC | CASSLRINYGYTF
TRBJ2-3 | 16 | TRBD2 | . | TRBV9 | TGTGCCAGCAGCGTTAGCGGGGGGGCCCCGACAGATACGCAGTATTTT | CASSVSGGAPTDTQYF
TRBJ1-1 | 13 | TRBD1 | few | TRBV19 | TGTGCCAGTTCGACAGGGGGCAACACTGAAGCTTTCTTT | CASSTGGNTEAFF
TRBJ1-2 | 15 | TRBD1 | medium-sized | TRBV10-3 | TGTGCCATCAGAGCGGACAGGGAGGCCAACTATGGCTACACCTTC | CAIRADREANYGYTF
TRBJ2-1 | 16 | . | . | TRBV11-1 | TGTGCCAGCAGCCCCCGTGTGGCCCGGGCTTACAATGAGCAGTTCTTC | CASSPRVARAYNEQFF
TRBJ2-2 | 15 | TRBD2 | . | TRBV5-1 | TGCGCCAGCAGCTTAGCGGGAGCCGGGACCGGGGAGCTGTTTTTT | CASSLAGAGTGELFF
TRBJ2-1 | 18 | TRBD1 | . | TRBV19 | TGTGCCAGTAGTCCCTGGGGACAGGGAAAGATGCGGAACAATGAGCAGTTCTTC | CASSPWGQGKMRNNEQFF
TRBJ2-6 | 15 | . | . | TRBV12-5 | TGTGCTAGTGGTTTGAGGGCGGCGGGGGCCAACGTCCTGACTTTC | CASGLRAAGANVLTF
TRBJ2-7 | 17 | TRBD2 | . | TRBV27 | TGTGCCAGCAGTTCTCTAGCGGGGGGAGTCGGGGTCTACGAGCAGTACTTC | CASSSLAGGVGVYEQYF
TRBJ2-3 | 15 | . | . | TRBV11-2 | TGTGCCAGCACCCGGAGAGGAGGTGGCACAGATACGCAGTATTTT | CASTRRGGGTDTQYF
TRBJ2-7 | 15 | TRBD2 | . | TRBV11-2 | TGTGCCAGCAGCATAAGACTAGCGGAGTACTACGAGCAGTACTTC | CASSIRLAEYYEQYF
TRBJ2-7 | 15 | . | . | TRBV28 | TGTGCCAGCAGACTACAGGGAGAGAGAACCTACGAGCAGTACTTC | CASRLQGERTYEQYF
TRBJ1-2 | 14 | TRBD1 | . | TRBV7-2 | TGTGCCAGCAGCGACAGGGAGTCTAACTATGGCTACACCTTC | CASSDRESNYGYTF
TRBJ2-7 | 13 | . | few | TRBV5-4 | TGTGCCAGCAGCACGACCAGGGGAATAGAGCAGTACTTC | CASSTTRGIEQYF
TRBJ1-3 | 17 | . | . | TRBV6-1 | TGTGCCAGCAGTGAATATCCCCTCCGGAGGTCTGGAAACACCATATATTTT | CASSEYPLRRSGNTIYF
TRBJ2-7 | 20 | TRBD1 | . | TRBV27 | TGTGCCAGCAGTTCGTCCCCCGGGACAGGGGGCAGGACCGATTACTACGAGCAGTACTTC | CASSSSPGTGGRTDYYEQYF
TRBJ2-2 | 13 | . | few | TRBV5-1 | TGCGCCAGCAGCTCTTTAGGGACCGGGGAGCTGTTTTTT | CASSSLGTGELFF
TRBJ2-5 | 13 | . | . | TRBV2 | TGTGCCAGCATCCCTACAAGGTTGGAGACCCAGTACTTC | CASIPTRLETQYF
TRBJ2-7 | 16 | TRBD2 | . | TRBV6-5 | TGTGCCAGCAGTTACTCGGGACTAGCGCGATCCTACGAGCAGTACTTC | CASSYSGLARSYEQYF
TRBJ2-3 | 11 | . | . | TRBV29-1 | TGCAGCGTCCGACAGACAGATACGCAGTATTTT | CSVRQTDTQYF
TRBJ2-1 | 15 | TRBD2 | once | TRBV27 | TGTGCCAGCAGTTCTTGGGTAGCGGGGAGGAATGAGCAGTTCTTC | CASSSWVAGRNEQFF
TRBJ2-3 | 16 | TRBD2 | . | TRBV6-1 | TGTGCCAGCAGTGACCTGAGCGGGGGGGGAACAGATACGCAGTATTTT | CASSDLSGGGTDTQYF
TRBJ2-3 | 17 | TRBD2 | . | TRBV5-1 | TGCGCCAGCAGCTTGGCCGGTACTAGCGGGAGTATAGATACGCAGTATTTT | CASSLAGTSGSIDTQYF
TRBJ2-5 | 12 | TRBD2 | . | TRBV29-1 | TGCAGCGTGAAACTAGCGGAAGAGACCCAGTACTTC | CSVKLAEETQYF
TRBJ1-2 | 11 | . | . | TRBV5-6 | TGTGCCAGCAGGGGGCTCGATGGCTACACCTTC | CASRGLDGYTF
TRBJ2-7 | 11 | . | few | TRBV6-6 | TGTGCCAGCGGTAGCACCTACGAGCAGTACTTC | CASGSTYEQYF
TRBJ1-1 | 13 | . | . | TRBV9 | TGTGCCAGCAGCGTAGCGGGAGAGGGTGAAGCTTTCTTT | CASSVAGEGEAFF
TRBJ2-1 | 15 | . | . | TRBV2 | TGTGCCAGCAGACCTACCGGGGAAACCTACAATGAGCAGTTCTTC | CASRPTGETYNEQFF
TRBJ2-1 | 17 | TRBD2 | . | TRBV7-9 | TGTGCCAGCAGCTTAGTGGTGGGACTAGCGGGAGAGAATGAGCAGTTCTTC | CASSLVVGLAGENEQFF
TRBJ1-1 | 14 | TRBD1 | . | TRBV2 | TGTGCCAGCAGTTCACTCAGACAGGGGCCTGAAGCTTTCTTT | CASSSLRQGPEAFF
TRBJ2-7 | 14 | TRBD1 | once | TRBV30 | TGTGCCTGGAGGGGGGACAGGGGGCTTGGCGAGCAGTACTTC | CAWRGDRGLGEQYF
TRBJ1-2 | 16 | . | . | TRBV6-1 | TGTGCCAGCAGTGAACTTGGAGGATTCGCTAACTATGGCTACACCTTC | CASSELGGFANYGYTF
TRBJ2-5 | 13 | . | . | TRBV2 | TGTGCCAGCAGTGAGGGCTTCCAAGAGACCCAGTACTTC | CASSEGFQETQYF
TRBJ1-5 | 16 | . | . | TRBV7-8 | TGTGCCAGCAGCGACGGGGAGGCAGGAGGCTATCAACCCCAGCATTTT | CASSDGEAGGYQPQHF
TRBJ1-1 | 15 | TRBD1 | . | TRBV10-2 | TGCGCCAGCAGAGGGACAGGGGGACGATTGACTGAAGCTTTCTTT | CASRGTGGRLTEAFF
TRBJ2-5 | 13 | TRBD2 | . | TRBV15 | TGTGCCACCAGCATGGGACTAGCGAAGACCCAGTACTTC | CATSMGLAKTQYF
TRBJ1-3 | 14 | . | once | TRBV7-2 | TGTGCCAGCAGCTTACTTCTCTCTGGAAACACCATATATTTT | CASSLLLSGNTIYF
TRBJ1-2 | 14 | . | . | TRBV5-1 | TGCGCCAGCAGCGTTGACCGGAGTTCATATGGCTACACCTTC | CASSVDRSSYGYTF
TRBJ1-1 | 13 | . | once | TRBV2 | TGTGCCAGCAGGCGGACGGCTAACACTGAAGCTTTCTTT | CASRRTANTEAFF
TRBJ2-4 | 17 | . | . | TRBV7-6 | TGTGCCAGCAGCTTAGGTGCTCTTAGGGGGGCCAAAAACATTCAGTACTTC | CASSLGALRGAKNIQYF
TRBJ2-3 | 12 | . | . | TRBV21-1 | TGTGCCAGCAGCGTCTCCACAGATACGCAGTATTTT | CASSVSTDTQYF
TRBJ1-5 | 14 | . | . | TRBV2 | TGTGCCAGCAGGAGAGACAGCCCCAATCAGCCCCAGCATTTT | CASRRDSPNQPQHF
TRBJ2-7 | 14 | . | . | TRBV10-2 | TGCGCCAGCCGGACCCGGGACGGCTCCTACGAGCAGTACTTC | CASRTRDGSYEQYF